A single TCR beta chain is shown here with its context. PCR used 60 Vbeta primers and 13 Jbeta primers. Produced via immunoSEQ multiplex PCR; TCRdb's table is partial and in-frame only. This sample has about 130,000 clones, with more than 75% found just once. These data are taken from a study of cytomegalovirus exposure and HLA in healthy donors. Trimming stripped 1 base from V and 2 bases from J, with 5 bases between. CDR3 length equals 13 residues. Germline loops: CDR1 LGHNA, CDR2 YSLEER. The sequencing sample was made of PBMCs. V is TRBV4-3 and J is TRBJ1-2, with no clear D. This clonotype originated in a female donor in good health and CMV-seronegative. The CDR3 nucleotides are TGCGCCAGCAGCCAAGGAGGGAACTATGGCTACACCTTC. Translating gives CASSQGGNYGYTF.